This TCR beta chain stems from a study of early T cells in non-severe SARS-CoV-2 infection. Study-level background: Chains were not paired, and sequencing was done on bulk RNA from unsorted whole blood.

Study-level points and caveats: A preference for anti-spike CD8 responses marked VDJdb matching, which missed private and CD4 specificities.

Unique molecular identifiers tagged individual cDNA molecules. MiXCR, run by TCRdb on the 5' RACE reads, gives a single entry per CDR3 protein. The sample has tens of thousands of distinct CDR3 sequences; less than 8% are singletons. This clonotype was seen a few times. Its target is unknown. The specimen was whole blood. The receptor was isolated from an adult who was a healthcare worker with PCR-confirmed SARS-CoV-2 infection or an uninfected control (not recorded which).

The CDR3 DNA follows: TGCAGTGCTGCATTAACTGGGGGGTCCGGTCTGAACACTGAAGCTTTCTTT. It specifies CSAALTGGSGLNTEAFF. The V gene is TRBV29-1, the J gene TRBJ1-1; tentative D call: TRBD1 (5 bases). The length of the CDR3 is 17 residues. Germline assignment: CDR1 SQVTM and CDR2 ANQGSEA.